The 5 T cell receptor beta chains listed next were all sequenced from one sample in a study of cytomegalovirus exposure and HLA in healthy donors. Primers for the PCR totalled 60 Vbeta and 13 Jbeta. Some clones are missing from TCRdb's copy, which holds only in-frame ones; the method was immunoSEQ multiplex PCR. Here the sample spans 100,000 to 120,000 clones, 78% being singletons. Sequencing was done on a sample of PBMCs. The source of these receptors is a man younger than 45 in good health and CMV-seronegative.

This clone was detected only once. The CDR3 protein is CASSPSAERGIYEQYF. As DNA, the CDR3 is TGCGCCAGCAGCCCATCCGCGGAGCGGGGGATCTACGAGCAGTACTTC. The chain joins TRBV4-1 to TRBJ2-7; 8 bases line up with TRBD2. The CDR3 covers 16 residues. Germline CDR1 is MGHRA and CDR2 is YSYEKL. V shed 4 bases and J 3 bases; nucleotides not matched to a gene: 11.

The gene calls are TRBV6-4 and TRBJ1-6; 11 bases fit TRBD1. Trimming removed 2 bases from V and 9 bases from J; junction bases left unmatched: 0. Germline V gene lookup returns CDR1 MRHNA and CDR2 SNTAGT. This CDR3 is built from 14 residues. DNA of the CDR3: TGTGCCAGCAGTGACGGACAGGGGGCTTCACCCCTCCACTTT. Translated: CASSDGQGASPLHF.

This rearrangement joins TRBV5-1 to TRBJ2-3; tentative D call: TRBD1 (6 bases). Looked up from germline, CDR1 is SGHRS and CDR2 is YFSETQ. Trimming removed 2 bases from V and 0 bases from J, with 16 bases in between. This CDR3 is built from 17 residues. CDR3 loop: CASSFRWTELSTDTQYF. The CDR3 region has the DNA TGCGCCAGCAGCTTTCGATGGACAGAGTTAAGCACAGATACGCAGTATTTT.

The J gene is TRBJ2-3, the V gene TRBV5-1; D may be TRBD2 (6 bases). The germline V and J ends were trimmed by 3 bases and 6 bases, with 14 bases remaining between them. The CDR3 is 14 residues long. CDR1 and CDR2 from the germline V gene are SGHRS and YFSETQ. CDR3 coding DNA: TGCGCCAGCAGCTCTTCCGCGGGATCGGATACGCAGTATTTT. This codes for CASSSSAGSDTQYF.

This chain joins TRBV7-2 and TRBJ2-5, with TRBD2 as a possible D gene (7 bases). Per germline, CDR1 SGHTA and CDR2 FQGNSA. The V gene lost 4 bases and the J gene lost 9 bases, with 24 bases spanning the gap. This CDR3 comprises 16 residues. CDR3 loop: CASSSRSPGGPVAQYF. The CDR3 DNA sequence: TGTGCCAGCAGCTCCAGGTCCCCGGGGGGCCCGGTGGCCCAGTACTTC.